These 17 T cell receptor beta chains came from one sample sequenced in a study of human thymus T cells. Resections removed during corrective heart surgery provided the thymus tissue used. Data came from immunoSEQ multiplex PCR; TCRdb stores just in-frame clones and leaves some out. Counted here are 86,000 or so clones, about 96% occurring once; the ten biggest clones make up 0.025% to 0.04%. Sequenced: thymus tissue. The receptors derive from a boy under two years old with a congenital heart defect but otherwise immunologically healthy.

The chain links TRBV7-2 to TRBJ2-3, with TRBD1 identical over 9 bases. Germline CDR1 SGHTA, CDR2 FQGNSA. Trimming removed 2 bases from V and 4 bases from J; junction bases left unmatched: 10. This CDR3 is built from 17 residues. The CDR3 nucleotides are TGTGCCAGCAGCTTATCTATGAGACAGGGGGGTGCAGATACGCAGTATTTT. Protein: CASSLSMRQGGADTQYF.

The rearrangement uses TRBV5-6 and TRBJ2-4; D may be TRBD2 (5 bases). Germline CDR1 is SGHDT and CDR2 is YYEEEE. The CDR3 contains 16 residues. V was clipped by 0 bases and J by 0 bases, with 10 bases between them. The CDR3 DNA reads TGTGCCAGCAGCTTGGTAAGGGAGCTAGCCAAAAACATTCAGTACTTC. Translating it yields CASSLVRELAKNIQYF.

The gene calls are TRBV27 and TRBJ1-1; D may be TRBD1 (6 bases). Germline V gene sequence: CDR1 MNHEY, CDR2 SMNVEV (reference sequence). With 7 bases removed from V and 5 bases from J, the gap between germline ends came to 14 bases. CDR3 size: 13 residues. The DNA for the CDR3 is TGTGCCAGCATTCCACAGGGTAAGACTGAAGCTTTCTTT. It encodes CASIPQGKTEAFF.

The gene calls are TRBV5-6 and TRBJ2-1, with D uncertain. CDR3 length: 13 amino acids. Germline values: CDR1 SGHDT, CDR2 YYEEEE. Trimming left V 0 bases short and J 5 bases short, with 6 bases between. DNA of the CDR3: TGTGCCAGCAGCTTGGATGGTGACAATGAGCAGTTCTTC. It encodes CASSLDGDNEQFF.

The chain is built from TRBV5-6 and TRBJ1-1; no definite D call. From germline, CDR1 is SGHDT and CDR2 YYEEEE. CDR3 size: 13 residues. V lost 0 bases and J 6 bases, leaving 9 bases between the germline ends. In DNA, the CDR3 is TGTGCCAGCAGCTTGGGCCAAGGAGCTGAAGCTTTCTTT. Protein sequence: CASSLGQGAEAFF.

This chain links TRBV5-6 with TRBJ2-7, with unresolved D. The CDR3 sequence is 16 residues long. In germline, CDR1 is SGHDT, CDR2 YYEEEE. Trimming removed 2 bases from V and 2 bases from J, with 17 bases in between. The CDR3 DNA reads as TGTGCCAGCAGCTTCCGCCGGGCCCCCAAACCCTACGAGCAGTACTTC. This translates into CASSFRRAPKPYEQYF.

The DNA for the CDR3 is TGCGCCAGCAGCCCGGAATCGGAGCTACTCAGGGTGAACACTGAAGCTTTCTTT. Its translation is CASSPESELLRVNTEAFF. The V gene is TRBV5-1, the J gene TRBJ1-1; D perhaps matches TRBD1 (5 bases). Per the germline V gene, CDR1 is SGHRS and CDR2 is YFSETQ. The CDR3 consists of 18 residues. V lost 4 bases and J lost 0, with 22 bases in between.

J is TRBJ2-6 and V is TRBV28; TRBD1 matches 7 bases. The CDR3 consists of 15 residues. The V gene's germline CDR1 is MDHEN and CDR2 SYDVKM. Unmatched junction bases numbered 5, after V lost 5 bases and J lost 4 bases. The CDR3, as DNA: TGTGCCAGCAGTGCAACAGGGGCCGGGGCCAACGTCCTGACTTTC. Translation gives CASSATGAGANVLTF. Full variable domain (outside the CDR3, taken from reference TRBV28 and TRBJ2-6): DVKVTQSSRYLVKRTGEKVFLECVQDMDHENMFWYRQDPGLGLRLIYFSYDVKMKEKGDIPEGYSVSREKKERFSLILESASTNQTSMYLCASSATGAGANVLTFGAGSRLTVL.

The chain uses TRBV2 and TRBJ1-5; 8 bases agree with TRBD1. Germline V CDR1 and CDR2: SNHLY, FYNNEI. The V and J ends lost 6 bases and 1 base, in that order; junction bases with no gene match: 2. The CDR3 runs 14 residues. CDR3 sequence: CASRTGESNQPQHF. The CDR3 region has the DNA TGTGCCAGCAGGACAGGGGAGAGCAATCAGCCCCAGCATTTT.

The chain couples TRBV5-6 to TRBJ1-5, with TRBD1 as a possible D gene (5 bases). Trimming removed 5 bases from V and 1 base from J, with 19 bases in between. Germline CDR1 SGHDT, CDR2 YYEEEE. CDR3 length equals 17 residues. The CDR3 region is CASRKATGGGSNQPQHF. DNA for the CDR3: TGTGCCAGCAGGAAGGCCACGGGTGGGGGGAGCAATCAGCCCCAGCATTTT.

This rearrangement joins TRBV6-5 to TRBJ1-4; 8 bases match TRBD1. Per the germline V gene, CDR1 is MNHEY and CDR2 is SVGAGI. This CDR3 comprises 14 residues. With 5 bases clipped from V and 8 bases from J, the junction kept 7 bases outside the gene matches. CDR3 amino acids: CASSAGQGWEKLFF. Written as DNA, the CDR3 is TGTGCCAGCAGTGCCGGACAGGGATGGGAAAAACTGTTTTTT.

The V and J genes are TRBV5-1 and TRBJ1-1; D is unresolved. The CDR3 contains 13 residues. Germline CDR1 reads SGHRS; CDR2 reads YFSETQ. V lost 4 bases to trimming and J lost 7 bases, with 14 bases between them. The CDR3 loop reads CASSLPNFGEAFF. In nucleotides, the CDR3 is TGCGCCAGCAGCCTACCTAACTTCGGTGAAGCTTTCTTT.

The V and J genes are TRBV19 and TRBJ1-1; tentatively, D is TRBD1 (5 bases). The CDR3 runs to 17 residues. CDR1 and CDR2 from the germline V gene are LNHDA and SQIVND (reference sequence). With 5 bases removed from V and 1 base from J, the gap between germline ends came to 20 bases. CDR3 protein: CASSVPTLGHPNTEAFF. As DNA, the CDR3 is TGTGCCAGTAGTGTGCCCACCCTCGGACACCCGAACACTGAAGCTTTCTTT.

The chain joins TRBV19 to TRBJ1-5; D may be TRBD1 (6 bases). Germline V gene sequence: CDR1 LNHDA, CDR2 SQIVND (reference sequence). The CDR3 contains 20 residues. Trimming shortened V by 5 bases and J by 3 bases, and 29 bases separated the two germline ends. CDR3 protein: CASSGGDRSIIFPHNQPQHF. The CDR3 bases are TGTGCCAGTAGTGGGGGCGACAGATCAATCATTTTCCCCCACAATCAGCCCCAGCATTTT.

This sequence joins TRBV27 and TRBJ2-1, with 8 positions matching TRBD2. The CDR3 covers 16 residues. Germline CDR1 reads MNHEY; CDR2 reads SMNVEV (reference sequence). Trimming removed 6 bases from V and 1 base from J; junction bases left unmatched: 8. CDR3 coding DNA: TGTGCCAGCAGATTTACTAGCGGCACATCCTACAATGAGCAGTTCTTC. It translates to CASRFTSGTSYNEQFF.

This clone has just one count. The chain is built from TRBV27 and TRBJ2-2; D gene uncertain. V lost 2 bases, J lost 0 bases, and 16 bases lay in between. Per germline, CDR1 MNHEY and CDR2 SMNVEV (reference sequence). The CDR3 consists of 18 residues. CDR3 sequence: CASSLIVRQVTNTGELFF. Written as DNA, the CDR3 is TGTGCCAGCAGTTTAATTGTGCGTCAGGTAACGAACACCGGGGAGCTGTTTTTT.

This clone showed up just once. J is TRBJ2-4 and V is TRBV21-1; TRBD1, the table's D call, was not compared with the DNA. TRBV21-1 counts as a pseudogene. The CDR3 runs to 17 residues. The CDR3 spells CASSKFNRGHNKNIQYF. For the CDR3, the DNA is TGTGCCAGCAGCAAATTCAACAGGGGACATAACAAAAACATTCAGTACTTC.